A selection of T cell receptor beta chains follows, all from one sample in a study of blood T cell repertoires in COVID-19. Sequencing was performed with immunoSEQ multiplex PCR; in TCRdb, only in-frame clones are kept and a portion is missing. The table includes some 58,000 clones, 75% to 95% detected once. Material for sequencing was peripheral blood. These receptors were taken from a man aged 35-49 years with acute or convalescent COVID-19. Each CDR3 is given with its conserved first and last residue. The D gene is left open where the match is weak. Size is omitted from some rows. Given values are once, few, many or a class for expanded clones.

clone size: .; J gene: TRBJ1-5; D gene: .; V gene: TRBV27; CDR3 DNA: TGTGCCAGCAGTTTAAGTTCGGGGTGGGAGCCCCAGCATTTT; CDR3 protein: CASSLSSGWEPQHF
clone size: .; J gene: TRBJ1-1; D gene: .; V gene: TRBV7-9; CDR3 DNA: TGTGCCAGCAGCTTAGGGGGGACAATCATGAACACTGAAGCTTTCTTT; CDR3 protein: CASSLGGTIMNTEAFF
clone size: once; J gene: TRBJ2-5; D gene: TRBD2; V gene: TRBV5-4; CDR3 DNA: TGTGCCAGCAGTCAAAGGCGGGGGGAAGAGACCCAGTACTTC; CDR3 protein: CASSQRRGEETQYF
clone size: .; J gene: TRBJ1-2; D gene: .; V gene: TRBV6-5; CDR3 DNA: TGTGCCAGCAGCCACGGGAGGGGCTATGGCTACACCTTC; CDR3 protein: CASSHGRGYGYTF
clone size: .; J gene: TRBJ1-5; D gene: .; V gene: TRBV21-1; CDR3 DNA: TGTGCCAGCAGCCGGACTGTGGATAGCAATCAGCCCCAGCATTTT; CDR3 protein: CASSRTVDSNQPQHF
clone size: .; J gene: TRBJ1-1; D gene: .; V gene: TRBV29-1; CDR3 DNA: TGCAGCGTCAATCGACAGTTGAACACTGAAGCTTTCTTT; CDR3 protein: CSVNRQLNTEAFF
clone size: .; J gene: TRBJ2-3; D gene: TRBD2; V gene: TRBV2; CDR3 DNA: TGTGCCAGCAGTCTGACCGGGACTAGCGGGTCAGATACGCAGTATTTT; CDR3 protein: CASSLTGTSGSDTQYF
clone size: .; J gene: TRBJ2-7; D gene: TRBD2; V gene: TRBV6-1; CDR3 DNA: TGTGCCAGCAGTGAGTTCGGCGGGAGGTTCGAGCAGTACTTC; CDR3 protein: CASSEFGGRFEQYF
clone size: .; J gene: TRBJ2-3; D gene: .; V gene: TRBV2; CDR3 DNA: TGTGCCAGCAGTGAAGTGGGAGGCACAGATACGCAGTATTTT; CDR3 protein: CASSEVGGTDTQYF
clone size: .; J gene: TRBJ1-5; D gene: TRBD1; V gene: TRBV19; CDR3 DNA: TGTGCCAGTAGCAGACAGGGGTTGAGTCAGCCCCAGCATTTT; CDR3 protein: CASSRQGLSQPQHF
clone size: .; J gene: TRBJ1-6; D gene: .; V gene: TRBV7-2; CDR3 DNA: TGTGCCAGCAGCTTAGTGGCCAGGGTTGGTTTGGATTCACCCCTCCACTTT; CDR3 protein: CASSLVARVGLDSPLHF
clone size: .; J gene: TRBJ1-2; D gene: .; V gene: TRBV6-5; CDR3 DNA: TGTGCCAGCAGTTACCCCCCGGGGGGGAATAACTATGGCTACACCTTC; CDR3 protein: CASSYPPGGNNYGYTF
clone size: .; J gene: TRBJ1-5; D gene: .; V gene: TRBV25-1; CDR3 DNA: TGTGCCAGCAGTGCCCCAGGAACGAGCAATCAGCCCCAGCATTTT; CDR3 protein: CASSAPGTSNQPQHF